This is a list of T cell receptor beta chains from one sample in a study of blood T cell repertoires in COVID-19. The table came from immunoSEQ multiplex PCR; TCRdb's copy has only in-frame clones and leaves some out. Of some 150,000 clones listed, approximately 80% are singletons. What was sequenced was peripheral blood. The receptor set was obtained from a woman aged 40 to 49 with active or convalescent COVID-19. The conserved cysteine and the conserved F or W are not part of the CDR3 here. Rows give clone size only sometimes, using once, few, many, or a class for an expanded clone.

V: TRBV10-2; J: TRBJ2-7; size: -; CDR3: ASSAVHEQY
V: TRBV7-6; J: TRBJ2-3; size: -; CDR3: ASSHIPSGQRLTDTQY
V: TRBV2; J: TRBJ2-7; size: -; CDR3: ASSVTSGGSYEQY
V: TRBV7-8; J: TRBJ1-2; size: -; CDR3: ASSSVTGTWGYT
V: TRBV2; J: TRBJ2-5; size: -; CDR3: ATFQTVWETQY
V: TRBV7-9; J: TRBJ2-2; size: once; CDR3: ASSSGTSGTNTGELF
V: TRBV19; J: TRBJ2-3; size: once; CDR3: ASSGDRIDTQY
V: TRBV9; J: TRBJ2-7; size: -; CDR3: ASSPLAGPSYEQY
V: TRBV3-1/TRBV3-2; J: TRBJ1-1; size: -; CDR3: ASSRGQALSEAF
V: TRBV10-3; J: TRBJ1-2; size: -; CDR3: AIGDLTGYT
V: TRBV6-4; J: TRBJ1-1; size: -; CDR3: ASSDAGGAGTEAF
V: TRBV6-2/TRBV6-3; J: TRBJ2-7; size: -; CDR3: ASSISGRTTVQY
V: TRBV30; J: TRBJ1-5; size: -; CDR3: AWSGGSSGQPQH
V: TRBV7-8; J: TRBJ2-1; size: few; CDR3: ASSLARGTSGIYNEQF
V: TRBV29-1; J: TRBJ1-6; size: few; CDR3: SVKEADYNSPLH
V: TRBV28; J: TRBJ1-1; size: -; CDR3: ASSPFGQGRAEAF
V: TRBV12-3/TRBV12-4; J: TRBJ2-5; size: -; CDR3: ASSQGSGRTQY
V: TRBV9; J: TRBJ1-5; size: -; CDR3: ASSGAGTNNQPQH
V: TRBV6-6; J: TRBJ2-1; size: -; CDR3: ATNLAASYNEQF
V: TRBV18; J: TRBJ2-3; size: once; CDR3: ASSRRRDTQY
V: TRBV18; J: TRBJ1-1; size: -; CDR3: ASSPPQGSPPNTEAF
V: TRBV19; J: TRBJ1-2; size: once; CDR3: ASSIIGGAAIHGYT
V: TRBV5-6; J: TRBJ1-1; size: -; CDR3: ASSLENRGTAEAF
V: TRBV19; J: TRBJ1-2; size: -; CDR3: ASTGGPGTGPSYGYT
V: TRBV28; J: TRBJ1-6; size: -; CDR3: AGRGSSYNSPLH
V: TRBV28; J: TRBJ1-2; size: -; CDR3: ASSLFAGSYGYT
V: TRBV28; J: TRBJ1-2; size: -; CDR3: ASTLRGHAAYGYT
V: TRBV6-4; J: TRBJ2-3; size: once; CDR3: ASSASTDTQY
V: TRBV30; J: TRBJ2-3; size: few; CDR3: AWSGGAGAVSDTQY
V: TRBV7-9; J: TRBJ2-7; size: -; CDR3: ASSFWTGENYEQY
V: TRBV19; J: TRBJ1-5; size: once; CDR3: ASKGQPGIYQPQH
V: TRBV3-1/TRBV3-2; J: TRBJ2-2; size: -; CDR3: ASSRSLAGVGTGELF
V: TRBV28; J: TRBJ2-7; size: -; CDR3: ASSPLGVKNYEQY
V: TRBV7-9; J: TRBJ1-3; size: -; CDR3: ASSTGTGGNTIY
V: TRBV6-2/TRBV6-3; J: TRBJ2-7; size: -; CDR3: ASSWNGLAGTYEQY
V: TRBV4-1; J: TRBJ2-1; size: few; CDR3: ASSHPFATPDNEQF